Below, one T cell receptor beta chain is given with its context. This sample was taken from a study of T cell changes during pregnancy in multiple sclerosis. V was clipped by 0 bases and J by 6 bases; unmatched bases: 11. CDR1 and CDR2 (germline): SGDLS, YYNGEE. The CDR3 has 18 residues. The table came from immunoSEQ multiplex PCR; TCRdb's copy has only in-frame clones and leaves some out. The sample yields over 90,000 clones, 90% seen once. The TCR originated in a female donor in good health, enrolled as a control in a pregnancy study. V is TRBV9 and J is TRBJ2-3, with TRBD2 identical over 12 bases. The sequencing used peripheral blood, collected in the second trimester of pregnancy. This CDR3 is CASSVARRASGGDDTQYF. CDR3 nucleotide sequence: TGTGCCAGCAGCGTAGCGCGTAGGGCTAGCGGGGGGGACGATACGCAGTATTTT.